This T cell receptor beta chain was obtained from a study of cytomegalovirus exposure and HLA in healthy donors. V lost 2 bases to trimming and J lost 2 bases; unmatched junction nucleotides: 5. Germline V gene sequence: CDR1 SGHAT, CDR2 FQNNGV. The CDR3 is 15 amino acids. PCR used 60 Vbeta primers and 13 Jbeta primers. Here immunoSEQ multiplex PCR was the method, and the copy in TCRdb shows in-frame clones only, minus some. The sample carries about 190,000 clones, roughly four fifths recorded once. Note on this clone: Antigen unknown.

Study-wide results and caveats: Rates of TCR association differed by HLA locus in a later analysis, with DRB1 highest and HLA-C lowest. It has been reported that TCR beta sequences accurately predicted the HLA-A and HLA-B alleles of most subjects.

Sequencing was done on a sample of PBMCs. The receptor was isolated from a woman in her thirties in good health and CMV-seropositive. The V call is TRBV11-2, the J call TRBJ2-7, with 8 nucleotides matching TRBD2. CDR3 nucleotide sequence: TGTGCCAGCAGCTTAAGAAGGCGGGAGGCCTACGAGCAGTACTTC. Protein: CASSLRRREAYEQYF.